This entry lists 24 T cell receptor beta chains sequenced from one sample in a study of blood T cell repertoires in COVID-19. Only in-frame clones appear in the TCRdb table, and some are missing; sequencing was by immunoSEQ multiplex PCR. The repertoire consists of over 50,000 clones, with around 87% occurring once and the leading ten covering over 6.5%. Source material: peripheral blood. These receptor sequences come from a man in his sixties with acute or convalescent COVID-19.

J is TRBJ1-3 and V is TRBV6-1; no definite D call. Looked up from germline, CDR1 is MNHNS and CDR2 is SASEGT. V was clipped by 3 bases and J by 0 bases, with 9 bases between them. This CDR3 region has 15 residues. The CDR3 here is CASSEGDTSGNTIYF. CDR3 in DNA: TGTGCCAGCAGTGAGGGCGACACCTCTGGAAACACCATATATTTT.

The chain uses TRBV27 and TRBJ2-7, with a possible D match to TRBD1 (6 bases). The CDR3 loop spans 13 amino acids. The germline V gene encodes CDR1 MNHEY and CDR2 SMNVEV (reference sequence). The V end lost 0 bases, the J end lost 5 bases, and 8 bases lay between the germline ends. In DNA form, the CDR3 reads TGTGCCAGCAGTTTATCTAGGGACAACGAGCAGTACTTC. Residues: CASSLSRDNEQYF.

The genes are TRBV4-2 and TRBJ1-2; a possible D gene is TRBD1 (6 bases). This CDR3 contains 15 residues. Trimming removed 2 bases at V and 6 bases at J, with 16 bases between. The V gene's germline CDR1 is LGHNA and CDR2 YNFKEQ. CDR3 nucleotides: TGTGCCAGCAGCCAAACCCGGACAGCTCCAGATGGCTACACCTTC. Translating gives CASSQTRTAPDGYTF.

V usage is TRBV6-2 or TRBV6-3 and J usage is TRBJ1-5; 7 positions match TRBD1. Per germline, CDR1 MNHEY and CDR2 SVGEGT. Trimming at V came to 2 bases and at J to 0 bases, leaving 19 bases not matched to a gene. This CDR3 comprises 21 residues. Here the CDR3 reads CASSYPGGQALLIDSNQPQHF. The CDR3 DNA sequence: TGTGCCAGCAGTTACCCGGGCGGACAGGCGCTCCTCATCGATAGCAATCAGCCCCAGCATTTT.

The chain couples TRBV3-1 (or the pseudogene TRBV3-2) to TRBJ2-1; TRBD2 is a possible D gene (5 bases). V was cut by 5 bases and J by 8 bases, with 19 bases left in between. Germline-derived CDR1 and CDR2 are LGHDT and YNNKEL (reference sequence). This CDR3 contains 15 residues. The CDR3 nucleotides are TGTGCCAGCAGCTCCCGGACTGGGATTGAGGATGAGCAGTTCTTC. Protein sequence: CASSSRTGIEDEQFF.

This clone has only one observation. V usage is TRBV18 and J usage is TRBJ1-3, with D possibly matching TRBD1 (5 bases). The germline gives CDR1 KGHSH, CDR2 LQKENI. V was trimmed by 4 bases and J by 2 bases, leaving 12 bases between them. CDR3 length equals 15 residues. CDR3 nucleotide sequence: TGTGCCAGCTCACGAGACAGCAACGCTGGAAACACCATATATTTT. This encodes CASSRDSNAGNTIYF.

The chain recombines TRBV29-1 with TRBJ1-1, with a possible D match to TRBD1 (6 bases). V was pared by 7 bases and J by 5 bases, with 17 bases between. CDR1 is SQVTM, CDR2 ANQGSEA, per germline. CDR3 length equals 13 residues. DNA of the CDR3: TGCAGCGAAACTCGGGGGGCTGGAACTGAAGCTTTCTTT. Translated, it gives CSETRGAGTEAFF.

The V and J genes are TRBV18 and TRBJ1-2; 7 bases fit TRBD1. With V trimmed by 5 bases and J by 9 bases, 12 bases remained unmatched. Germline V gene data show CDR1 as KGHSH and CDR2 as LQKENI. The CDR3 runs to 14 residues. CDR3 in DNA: TGTGCCAGCTCAGATGGACAGGACAGAATTAGCTACACCTTC. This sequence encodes CASSDGQDRISYTF.

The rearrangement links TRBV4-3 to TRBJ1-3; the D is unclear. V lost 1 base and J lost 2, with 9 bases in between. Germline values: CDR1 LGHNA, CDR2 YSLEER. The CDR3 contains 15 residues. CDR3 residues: CASSQGEAAGNTIYF. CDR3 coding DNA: TGCGCCAGCAGCCAAGGAGAGGCCGCTGGAAACACCATATATTTT.

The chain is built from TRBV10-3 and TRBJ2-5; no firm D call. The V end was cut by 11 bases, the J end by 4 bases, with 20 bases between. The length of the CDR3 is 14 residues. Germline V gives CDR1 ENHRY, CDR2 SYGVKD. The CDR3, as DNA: TGTGCCCCCCCGAGCGATGCTCCCGGAGAGACCCAGTACTTC. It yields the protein CAPPSDAPGETQYF.

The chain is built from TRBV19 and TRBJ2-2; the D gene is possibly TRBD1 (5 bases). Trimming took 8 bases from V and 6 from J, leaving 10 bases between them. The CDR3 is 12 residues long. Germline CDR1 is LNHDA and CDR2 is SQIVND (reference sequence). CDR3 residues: CASPTVAGELFF. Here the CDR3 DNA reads TGTGCCAGTCCGACAGTGGCCGGGGAGCTGTTTTTT.

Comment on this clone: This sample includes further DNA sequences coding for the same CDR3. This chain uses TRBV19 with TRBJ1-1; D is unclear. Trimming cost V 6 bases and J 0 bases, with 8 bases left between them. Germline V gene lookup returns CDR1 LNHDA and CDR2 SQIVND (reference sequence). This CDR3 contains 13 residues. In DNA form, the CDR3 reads TGTGCCAGTAGCACCCAGGTGAACACTGAAGCTTTCTTT. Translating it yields CASSTQVNTEAFF.

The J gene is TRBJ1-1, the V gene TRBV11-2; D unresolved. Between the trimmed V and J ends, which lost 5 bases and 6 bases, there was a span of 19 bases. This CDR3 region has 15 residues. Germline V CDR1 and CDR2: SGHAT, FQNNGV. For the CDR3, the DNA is TGTGCCAGCAGCCCCAGCGATGTCAAGACCTCTGAAGCTTTCTTT. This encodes CASSPSDVKTSEAFF.

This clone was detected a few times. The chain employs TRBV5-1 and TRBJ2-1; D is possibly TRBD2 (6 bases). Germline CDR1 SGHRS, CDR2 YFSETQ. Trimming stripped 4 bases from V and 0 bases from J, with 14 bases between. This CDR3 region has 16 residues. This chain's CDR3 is CASSRSPGLSYNEQFF. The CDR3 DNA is TGCGCCAGCAGCCGATCACCGGGACTCTCCTACAATGAGCAGTTCTTC.

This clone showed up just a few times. CDR3 DNA sequence: TGCGCCAGCAACTCGGGAGGGGATAACTATGGCTACACCTTC. Translating gives CASNSGGDNYGYTF. J is TRBJ1-2 and V is TRBV5-1; TRBD1 might be the D (5 bases). V was cut by 6 bases and J by 1 base, with 13 bases left in between. The CDR3 runs to 14 residues. The germline CDR1 and CDR2 sequences are SGHRS and YFSETQ.

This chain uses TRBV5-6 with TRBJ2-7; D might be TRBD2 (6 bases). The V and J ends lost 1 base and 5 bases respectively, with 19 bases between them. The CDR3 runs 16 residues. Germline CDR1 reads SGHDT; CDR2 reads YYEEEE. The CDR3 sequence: CASSLSPRDSFNEQYF. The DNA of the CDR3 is TGTGCCAGCAGCTTGTCCCCCCGGGACTCGTTTAACGAGCAGTACTTC.

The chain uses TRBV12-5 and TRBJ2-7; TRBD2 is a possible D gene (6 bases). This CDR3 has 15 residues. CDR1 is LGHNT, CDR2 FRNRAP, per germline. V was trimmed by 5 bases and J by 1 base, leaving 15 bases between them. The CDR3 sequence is CASGTGTPTSYEQYF. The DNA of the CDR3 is TGTGCTAGTGGTACCGGGACTCCCACTTCCTACGAGCAGTACTTC. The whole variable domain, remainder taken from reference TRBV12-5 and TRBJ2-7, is DARVTQTPRHKVTEMGQEVTMRCQPILGHNTVFWYRQTMMQGLELLAYFRNRAPLDDSGMPKDRFSAEMPDATLATLKIQPSEPRDSAVYFCASGTGTPTSYEQYFGPGTRLTVT.

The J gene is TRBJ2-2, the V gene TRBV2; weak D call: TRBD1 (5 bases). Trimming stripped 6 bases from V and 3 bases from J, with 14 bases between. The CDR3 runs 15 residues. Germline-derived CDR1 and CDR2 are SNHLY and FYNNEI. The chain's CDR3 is CASRKAGSDTGELFF. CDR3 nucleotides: TGTGCCAGCAGGAAGGCAGGGTCGGACACCGGGGAGCTGTTTTTT.

For the CDR3, the DNA is TGCGCCAGCAGCTTGGGGACTAGCGGGGGGGCCGGAAACATTCAGTACTTC. Amino acids: CASSLGTSGGAGNIQYF. The gene calls are TRBV5-1 and TRBJ2-4; TRBD2 matches 15 bases. This CDR3 region has 17 residues. Trimming removed 0 bases from V and 6 bases from J; junction bases left unmatched: 4. CDR1 SGHRS and CDR2 YFSETQ come from the germline V gene.

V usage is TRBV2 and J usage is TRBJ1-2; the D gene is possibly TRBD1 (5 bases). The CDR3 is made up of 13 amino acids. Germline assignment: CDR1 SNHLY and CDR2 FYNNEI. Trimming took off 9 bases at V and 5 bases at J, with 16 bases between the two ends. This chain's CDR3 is CASHWQGDYGYTF. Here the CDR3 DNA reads TGTGCCAGTCATTGGCAGGGCGATTATGGCTACACCTTC.

The CDR3 sequence is CASSPSGGIQPQHF. The DNA of the CDR3 is TGTGCCAGCAGCCCCTCAGGGGGCATTCAGCCCCAGCATTTT. J is TRBJ1-5 and V is TRBV7-2; 8 nucleotides line up with TRBD1. The CDR3 loop spans 14 amino acids. The germline V gene encodes CDR1 SGHTA and CDR2 FQGNSA. The V segment lost 5 bases and the J segment 6 bases; nucleotides outside the gene matches: 6. Full variable domain (rest looked up from reference TRBV7-2 and TRBJ1-5): GAGVSQSPSNKVTEKGKDVELRCDPISGHTALYWYRQSLGQGLEFLIYFQGNSAPDKSGLPSDRFSAERTGGSVSTLTIQRTQQEDSAVYLCASSPSGGIQPQHFGDGTRLSIL.

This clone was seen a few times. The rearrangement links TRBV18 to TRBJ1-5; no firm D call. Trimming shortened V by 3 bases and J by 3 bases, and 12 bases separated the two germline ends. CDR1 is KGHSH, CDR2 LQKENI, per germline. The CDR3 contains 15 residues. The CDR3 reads CASSPPGGYNQPQHF. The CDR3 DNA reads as TGTGCCAGCTCACCCCCGGGAGGGTACAATCAGCCCCAGCATTTT.

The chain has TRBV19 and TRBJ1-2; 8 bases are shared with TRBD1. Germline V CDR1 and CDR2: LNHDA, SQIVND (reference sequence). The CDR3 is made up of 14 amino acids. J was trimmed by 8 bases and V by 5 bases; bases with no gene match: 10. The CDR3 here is CASSLSDREGGYTF. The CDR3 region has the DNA TGTGCCAGTAGTCTATCGGACAGGGAAGGCGGCTACACCTTC.

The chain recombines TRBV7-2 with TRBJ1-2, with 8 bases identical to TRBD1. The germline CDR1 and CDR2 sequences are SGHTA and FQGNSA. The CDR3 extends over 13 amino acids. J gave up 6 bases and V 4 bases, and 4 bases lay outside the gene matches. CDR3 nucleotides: TGTGCCAGCAGCTGGGGGGGACAGGATGGCTACACCTTC. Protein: CASSWGGQDGYTF.